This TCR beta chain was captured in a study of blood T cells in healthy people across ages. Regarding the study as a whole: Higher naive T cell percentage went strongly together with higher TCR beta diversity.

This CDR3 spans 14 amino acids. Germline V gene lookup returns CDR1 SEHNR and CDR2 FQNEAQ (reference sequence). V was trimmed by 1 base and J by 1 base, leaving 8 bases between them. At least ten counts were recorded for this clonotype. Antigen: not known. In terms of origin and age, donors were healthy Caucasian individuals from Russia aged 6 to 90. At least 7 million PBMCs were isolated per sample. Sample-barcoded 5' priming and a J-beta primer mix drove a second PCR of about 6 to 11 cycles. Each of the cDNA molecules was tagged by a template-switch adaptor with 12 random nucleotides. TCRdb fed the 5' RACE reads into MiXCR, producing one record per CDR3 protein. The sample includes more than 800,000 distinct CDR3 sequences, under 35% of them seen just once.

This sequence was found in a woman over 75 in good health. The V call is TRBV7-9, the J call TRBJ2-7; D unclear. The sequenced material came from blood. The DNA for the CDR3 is TGTGCCAGCAGCTTAGAGAGTGGGTCCTACGAGCAGTACTTC. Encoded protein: CASSLESGSYEQYF.